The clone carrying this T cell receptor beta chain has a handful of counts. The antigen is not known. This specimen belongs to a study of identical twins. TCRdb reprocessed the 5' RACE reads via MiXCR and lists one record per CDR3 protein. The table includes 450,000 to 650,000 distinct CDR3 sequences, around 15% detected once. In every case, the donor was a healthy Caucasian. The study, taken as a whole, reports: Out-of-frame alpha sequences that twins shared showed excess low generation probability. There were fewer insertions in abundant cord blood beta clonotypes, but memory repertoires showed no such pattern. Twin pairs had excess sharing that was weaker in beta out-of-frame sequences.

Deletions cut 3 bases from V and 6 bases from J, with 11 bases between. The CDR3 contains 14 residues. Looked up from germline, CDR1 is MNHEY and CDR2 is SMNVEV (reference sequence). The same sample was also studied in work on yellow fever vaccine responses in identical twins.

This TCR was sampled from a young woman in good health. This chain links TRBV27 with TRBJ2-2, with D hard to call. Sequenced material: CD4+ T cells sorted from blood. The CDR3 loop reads CASSFGPISGELFF. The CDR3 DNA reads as TGTGCCAGCAGTTTTGGGCCCATCTCCGGGGAGCTGTTTTTT.